This TCR beta chain emerged from a study of blood T cells in healthy people across ages. Primers used in a second PCR of roughly 7 to 12 cycles were a sample-barcoded 5' primer and a J-beta primer mix. One entry per CDR3 protein results from TCRdb running MiXCR on the 5' RACE reads. The table records about 640,000 distinct CDR3 sequences, roughly 58% of them present only once. Germline-derived CDR1 and CDR2 are SEHNR and FQNEAQ (reference sequence). V lost 6 bases, J lost 8 bases, and 16 bases lay in between. The CDR3 is 13 amino acids. The sample providers were healthy Caucasian people from Russia, aged roughly 6 to 90. This clonotype was counted only a few times.

Sample: blood. The chain recombines TRBV7-9 with TRBJ1-2; D not resolved. The sequence was obtained from a man in his fifties or sixties in good health. In nucleotides, the CDR3 is TGTGCCAGCAGTGTGCCCACCCCGCAAGGCTACACCTTC. Translation: CASSVPTPQGYTF.